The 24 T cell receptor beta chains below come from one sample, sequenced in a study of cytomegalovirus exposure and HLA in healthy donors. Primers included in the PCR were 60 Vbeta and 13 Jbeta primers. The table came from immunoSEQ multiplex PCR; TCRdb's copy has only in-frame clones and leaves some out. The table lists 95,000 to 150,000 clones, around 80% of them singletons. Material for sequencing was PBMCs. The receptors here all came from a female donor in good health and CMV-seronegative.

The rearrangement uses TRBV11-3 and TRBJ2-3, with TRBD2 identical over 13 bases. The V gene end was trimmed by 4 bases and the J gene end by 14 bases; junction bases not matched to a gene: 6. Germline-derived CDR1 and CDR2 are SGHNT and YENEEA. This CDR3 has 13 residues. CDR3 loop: CASSSTSGRDLYF. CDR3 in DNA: TGTGCCAGCAGCTCTACTAGCGGGAGGGATCTGTATTTT.

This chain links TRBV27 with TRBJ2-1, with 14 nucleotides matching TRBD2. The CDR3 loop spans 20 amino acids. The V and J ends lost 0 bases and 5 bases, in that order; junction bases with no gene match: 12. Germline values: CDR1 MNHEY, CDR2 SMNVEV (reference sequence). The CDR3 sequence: CASSLSSIGTSGGVNNEQFF. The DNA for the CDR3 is TGTGCCAGCAGTTTATCGAGTATAGGGACTAGCGGGGGAGTTAACAATGAGCAGTTCTTC.

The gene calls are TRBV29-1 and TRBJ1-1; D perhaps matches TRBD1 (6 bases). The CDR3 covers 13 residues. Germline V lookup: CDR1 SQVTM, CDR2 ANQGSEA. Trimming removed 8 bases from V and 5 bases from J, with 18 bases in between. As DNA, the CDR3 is TGCAGCCCTTTTGTATCAGGACAGACTGAAGCTTTCTTT. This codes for CSPFVSGQTEAFF.

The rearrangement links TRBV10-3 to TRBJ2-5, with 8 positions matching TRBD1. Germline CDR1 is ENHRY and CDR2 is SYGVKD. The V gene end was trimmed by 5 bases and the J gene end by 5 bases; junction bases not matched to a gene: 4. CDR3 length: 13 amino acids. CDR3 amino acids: CAISFTGGETQYF. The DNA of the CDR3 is TGTGCCATCAGTTTCACAGGGGGGGAGACCCAGTACTTC.

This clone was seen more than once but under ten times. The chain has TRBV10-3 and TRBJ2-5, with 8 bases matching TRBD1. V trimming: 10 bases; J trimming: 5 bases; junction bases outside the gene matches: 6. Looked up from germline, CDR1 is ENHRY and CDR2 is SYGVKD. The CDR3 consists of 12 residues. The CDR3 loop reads CATGQGTETQYF. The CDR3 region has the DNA TGTGCCACCGGACAGGGCACGGAGACCCAGTACTTC.

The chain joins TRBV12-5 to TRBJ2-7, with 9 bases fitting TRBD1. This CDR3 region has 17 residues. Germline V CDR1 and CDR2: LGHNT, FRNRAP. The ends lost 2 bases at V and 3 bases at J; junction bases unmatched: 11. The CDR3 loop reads CASGLPAPGQGNYEQYF. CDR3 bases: TGTGCTAGTGGTTTGCCAGCACCGGGACAGGGCAACTACGAGCAGTACTTC. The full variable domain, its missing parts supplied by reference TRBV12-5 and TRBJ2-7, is DARVTQTPRHKVTEMGQEVTMRCQPILGHNTVFWYRQTMMQGLELLAYFRNRAPLDDSGMPKDRFSAEMPDATLATLKIQPSEPRDSAVYFCASGLPAPGQGNYEQYFGPGTRLTVT.

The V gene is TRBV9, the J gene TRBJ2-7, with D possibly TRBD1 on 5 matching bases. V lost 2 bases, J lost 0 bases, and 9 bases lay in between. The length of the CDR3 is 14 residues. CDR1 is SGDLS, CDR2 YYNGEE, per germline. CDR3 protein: CASSVETVSYEQYF. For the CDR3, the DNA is TGTGCCAGCAGCGTGGAGACAGTCTCCTACGAGCAGTACTTC. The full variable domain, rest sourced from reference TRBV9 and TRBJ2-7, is DSGVTQTPKHLITATGQRVTLRCSPRSGDLSVYWYQQSLDQGLQFLIQYYNGEERAKGNILERFSAQQFPDLHSELNLSSLELGDSALYFCASSVETVSYEQYFGPGTRLTVT.

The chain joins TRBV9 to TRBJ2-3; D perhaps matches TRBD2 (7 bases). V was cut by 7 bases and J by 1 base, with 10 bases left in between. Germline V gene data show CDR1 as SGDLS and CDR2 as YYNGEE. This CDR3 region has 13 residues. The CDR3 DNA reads TGTGCCAGCCGCGGGGGCGGCACAGATACGCAGTATTTT. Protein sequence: CASRGGGTDTQYF.

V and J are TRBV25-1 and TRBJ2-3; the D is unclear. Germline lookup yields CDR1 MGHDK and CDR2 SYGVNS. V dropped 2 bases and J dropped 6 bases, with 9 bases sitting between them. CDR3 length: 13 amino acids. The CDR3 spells CASSEPPADTQYF. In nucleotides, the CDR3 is TGTGCCAGCAGTGAACCCCCAGCGGATACGCAGTATTTT.

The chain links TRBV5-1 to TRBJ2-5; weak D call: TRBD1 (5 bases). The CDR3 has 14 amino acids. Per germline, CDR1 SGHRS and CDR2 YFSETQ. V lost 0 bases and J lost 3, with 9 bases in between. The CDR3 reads CASSLAGIEETQYF. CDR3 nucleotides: TGCGCCAGCAGCTTGGCAGGGATTGAAGAGACCCAGTACTTC.

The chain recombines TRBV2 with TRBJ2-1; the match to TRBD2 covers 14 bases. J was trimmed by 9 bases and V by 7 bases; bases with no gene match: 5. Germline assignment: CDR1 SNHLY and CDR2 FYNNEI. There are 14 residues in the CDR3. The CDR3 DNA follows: TGTGCCAGCACTTCGGGACTAGCGGGAGTTGAGCAGTTCTTC. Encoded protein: CASTSGLAGVEQFF.

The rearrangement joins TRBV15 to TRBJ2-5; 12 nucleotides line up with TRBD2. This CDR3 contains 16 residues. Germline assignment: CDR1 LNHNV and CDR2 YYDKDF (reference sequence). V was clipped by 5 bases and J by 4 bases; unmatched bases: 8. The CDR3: CATSGRLAGVGETQYF. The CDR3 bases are TGTGCCACCAGCGGGAGACTAGCGGGAGTCGGAGAGACCCAGTACTTC.

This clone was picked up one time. CDR3 DNA: TGTGCCAGCAGCTCCCGGCGACAGGGTACTAGCGGCTACTCCTACGAGCAGTACTTC. Protein product: CASSSRRQGTSGYSYEQYF. The J gene is TRBJ2-7, the V gene TRBV11-2; perhaps TRBD2 as D (8 bases). CDR1 is SGHAT and CDR2 is FQNNGV in the germline V gene. The CDR3 runs 19 residues. Trimming cost V 4 bases and J 0 bases, with 25 bases left between them.

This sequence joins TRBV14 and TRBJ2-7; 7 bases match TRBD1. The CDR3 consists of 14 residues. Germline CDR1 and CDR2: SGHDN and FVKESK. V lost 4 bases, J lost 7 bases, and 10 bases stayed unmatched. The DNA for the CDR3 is TGTGCCAGCAGCCTCCGGGACAGCATGGGGGAGCAGTACTTC. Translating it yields CASSLRDSMGEQYF. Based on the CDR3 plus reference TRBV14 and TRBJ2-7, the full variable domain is EAGVTQFPSHSVIEKGQTVTLRCDPISGHDNLYWYRRVMGKEIKFLLHFVKESKQDESGMPNNRFLAERTGGTYSTLKVQPAELEDSGVYFCASSLRDSMGEQYFGPGTRLTVT.

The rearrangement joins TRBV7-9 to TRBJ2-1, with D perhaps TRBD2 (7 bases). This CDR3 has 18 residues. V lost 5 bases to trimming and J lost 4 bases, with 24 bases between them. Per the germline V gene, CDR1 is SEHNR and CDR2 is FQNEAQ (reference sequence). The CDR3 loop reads CASSQGGLASGPYNEQFF. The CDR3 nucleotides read TGTGCCAGCAGCCAAGGGGGTTTGGCTAGCGGACCTTACAATGAGCAGTTCTTC.

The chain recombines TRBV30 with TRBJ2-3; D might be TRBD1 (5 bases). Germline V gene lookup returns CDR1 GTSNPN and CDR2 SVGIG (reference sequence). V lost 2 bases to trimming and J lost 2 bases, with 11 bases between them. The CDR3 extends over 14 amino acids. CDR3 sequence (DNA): TGTGCCTGGAGTTCAGGGTTCCTCACAGATACGCAGTATTTT. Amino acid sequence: CAWSSGFLTDTQYF.

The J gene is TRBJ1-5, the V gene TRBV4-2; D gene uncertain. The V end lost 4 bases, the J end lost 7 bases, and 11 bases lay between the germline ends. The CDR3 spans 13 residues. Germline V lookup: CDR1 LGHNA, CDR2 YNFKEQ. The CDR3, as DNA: TGTGCCAGCAGCCGTGTGATAGAACAGCCCCAGCATTTT. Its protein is CASSRVIEQPQHF.

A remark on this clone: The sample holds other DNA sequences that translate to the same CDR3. CDR3 coding DNA: TGTGCCAGCAGCCTGCTCGGGAGGGCCGTCCATGAGCAGTTCTTC. It translates to CASSLLGRAVHEQFF. The chain links TRBV27 to TRBJ2-1; 8 nucleotides match TRBD2. Trimming took 6 bases from V and 8 from J; bases not matched to a gene: 12. The CDR3 covers 15 residues. Germline lookup yields CDR1 MNHEY and CDR2 SMNVEV (reference sequence).

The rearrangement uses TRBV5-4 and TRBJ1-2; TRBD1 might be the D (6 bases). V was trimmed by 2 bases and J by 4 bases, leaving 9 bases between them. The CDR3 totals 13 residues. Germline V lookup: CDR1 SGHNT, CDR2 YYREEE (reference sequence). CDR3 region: CASSFPGVYGYTF. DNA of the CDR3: TGTGCCAGCAGCTTCCCAGGGGTCTATGGCTACACCTTC.

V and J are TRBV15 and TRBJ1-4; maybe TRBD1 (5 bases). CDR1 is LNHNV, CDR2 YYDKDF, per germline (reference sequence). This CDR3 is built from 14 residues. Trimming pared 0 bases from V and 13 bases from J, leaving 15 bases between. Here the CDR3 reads CATSRDRAGRVLFF. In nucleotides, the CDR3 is TGTGCCACCAGCAGAGATCGGGCGGGGCGGGTACTGTTTTTT. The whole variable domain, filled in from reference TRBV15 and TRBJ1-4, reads DAMVIQNPRYQVTQFGKPVTLSCSQTLNHNVMYWYQQKSSQAPKLLFHYYDKDFNNEADTPDNFQSRRPNTSFCFLDIRSPGLGDTAMYLCATSRDRAGRVLFFGSGTQLSVL.

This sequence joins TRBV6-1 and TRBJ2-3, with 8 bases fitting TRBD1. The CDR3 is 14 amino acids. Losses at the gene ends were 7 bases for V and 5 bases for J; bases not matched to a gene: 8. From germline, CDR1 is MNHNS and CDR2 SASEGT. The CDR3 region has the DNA TGTGCCAGCACTTCAGGGGGCAGGCTAGATACGCAGTATTTT. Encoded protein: CASTSGGRLDTQYF.

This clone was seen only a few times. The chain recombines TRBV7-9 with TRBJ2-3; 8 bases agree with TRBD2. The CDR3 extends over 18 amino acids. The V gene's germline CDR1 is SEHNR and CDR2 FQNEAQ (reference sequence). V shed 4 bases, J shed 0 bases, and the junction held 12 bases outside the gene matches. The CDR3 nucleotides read TGTGCCAGCAGCTCGGGACTAGTAAATACCCCTAGCACAGATACGCAGTATTTT. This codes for CASSSGLVNTPSTDTQYF.

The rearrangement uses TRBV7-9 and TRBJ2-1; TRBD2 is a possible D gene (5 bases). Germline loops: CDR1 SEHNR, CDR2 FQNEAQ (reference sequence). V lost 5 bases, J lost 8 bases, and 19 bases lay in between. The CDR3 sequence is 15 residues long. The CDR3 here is CASSRLTRVGDEQFF. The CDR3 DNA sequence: TGTGCCAGCAGCCGTCTAACTAGAGTTGGCGATGAGCAGTTCTTC.

In DNA, the CDR3 is TGTGCCAGCAGTCCCGTTAGCGGGATGCTAACCGGGGAGCTGTTTTTT. Translated: CASSPVSGMLTGELFF. The rearrangement uses TRBV27 and TRBJ2-2; 8 bases line up with TRBD2. Trimming took 5 bases from V and 5 from J; bases not matched to a gene: 10. CDR1 and CDR2 (germline): MNHEY, SMNVEV (reference sequence). The CDR3 sequence is 16 residues long.